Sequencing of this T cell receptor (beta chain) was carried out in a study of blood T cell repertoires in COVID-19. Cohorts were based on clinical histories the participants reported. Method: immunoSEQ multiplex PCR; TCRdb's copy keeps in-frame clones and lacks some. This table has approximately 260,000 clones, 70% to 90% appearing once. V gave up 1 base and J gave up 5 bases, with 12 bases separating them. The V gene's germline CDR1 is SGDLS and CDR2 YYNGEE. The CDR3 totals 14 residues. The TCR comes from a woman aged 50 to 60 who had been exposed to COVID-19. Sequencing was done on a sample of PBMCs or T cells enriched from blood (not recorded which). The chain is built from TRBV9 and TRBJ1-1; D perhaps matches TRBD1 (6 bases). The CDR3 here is CASSVTQGDTEAFF. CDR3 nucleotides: TGTGCCAGCAGCGTAACACAGGGAGATACTGAAGCTTTCTTT.